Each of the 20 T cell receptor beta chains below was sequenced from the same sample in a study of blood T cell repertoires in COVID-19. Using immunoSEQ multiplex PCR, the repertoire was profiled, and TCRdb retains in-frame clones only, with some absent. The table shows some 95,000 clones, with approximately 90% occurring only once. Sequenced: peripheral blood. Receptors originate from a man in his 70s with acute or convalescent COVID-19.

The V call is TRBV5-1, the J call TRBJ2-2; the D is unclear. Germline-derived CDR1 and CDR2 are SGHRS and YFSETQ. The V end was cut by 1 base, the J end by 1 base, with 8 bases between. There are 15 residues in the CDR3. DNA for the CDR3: TGCGCCAGCAGCTTGAGGCCGGGGAACACCGGGGAGCTGTTTTTT. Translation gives CASSLRPGNTGELFF. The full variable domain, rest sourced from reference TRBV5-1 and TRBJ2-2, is KAGVTQTPRYLIKTRGQQVTLSCSPISGHRSVSWYQQTPGQGLQFLFEYFSETQRNKGNFPGRFSGRQFSNSRSEMNVSTLELGDSALYLCASSLRPGNTGELFFGEGSRLTVL.

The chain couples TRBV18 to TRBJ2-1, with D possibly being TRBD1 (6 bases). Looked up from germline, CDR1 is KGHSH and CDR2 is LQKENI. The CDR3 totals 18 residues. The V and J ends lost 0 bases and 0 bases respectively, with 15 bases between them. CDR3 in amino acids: CASSPPSPGESSYNEQFF. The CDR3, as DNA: TGTGCCAGCTCACCACCTTCCCCAGGGGAAAGCTCCTACAATGAGCAGTTCTTC.

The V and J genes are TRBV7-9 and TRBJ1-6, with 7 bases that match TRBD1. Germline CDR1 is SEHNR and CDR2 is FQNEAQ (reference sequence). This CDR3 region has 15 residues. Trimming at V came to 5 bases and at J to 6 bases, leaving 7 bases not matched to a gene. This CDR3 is CASSERQGGNSPLHF. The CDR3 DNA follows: TGTGCCAGCAGCGAGCGACAGGGAGGTAATTCACCCCTCCACTTT. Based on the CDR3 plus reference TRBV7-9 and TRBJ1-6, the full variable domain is DTGVSQNPRHKITKRGQNVTFRCDPISEHNRLYWYRQTLGQGPEFLTYFQNEAQLEKSRLLSDRFSAERPKGSFSTLEIQRTEQGDSAMYLCASSERQGGNSPLHFGNGTRLTVT.

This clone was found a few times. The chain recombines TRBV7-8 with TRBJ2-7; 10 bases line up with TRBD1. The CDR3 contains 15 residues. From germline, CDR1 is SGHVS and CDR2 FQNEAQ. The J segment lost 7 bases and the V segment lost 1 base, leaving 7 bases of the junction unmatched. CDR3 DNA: TGTGCCAGCAGCTTAGAGGGACAGGGGTATCTGGAGCAGTACGTC. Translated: CASSLEGQGYLEQYV.

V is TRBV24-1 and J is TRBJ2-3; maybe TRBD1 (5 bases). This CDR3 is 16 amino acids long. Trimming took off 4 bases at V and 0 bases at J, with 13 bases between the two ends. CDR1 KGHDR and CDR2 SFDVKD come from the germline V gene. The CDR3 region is CATSDPGQPSTDTQYF. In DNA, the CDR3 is TGTGCCACCAGTGACCCAGGACAACCTAGCACAGATACGCAGTATTTT.

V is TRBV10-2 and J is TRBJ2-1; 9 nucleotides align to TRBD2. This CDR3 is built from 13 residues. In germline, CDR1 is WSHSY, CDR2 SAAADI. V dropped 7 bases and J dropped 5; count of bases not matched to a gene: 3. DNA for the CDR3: TGCGCCAGCACGGAGCGGGGGGACAATGAGCAGTTCTTC. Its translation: CASTERGDNEQFF.

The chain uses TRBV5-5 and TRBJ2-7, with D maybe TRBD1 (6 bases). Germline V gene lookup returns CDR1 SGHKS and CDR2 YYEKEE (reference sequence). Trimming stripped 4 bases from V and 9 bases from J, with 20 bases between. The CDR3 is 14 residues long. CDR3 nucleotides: TGTGCCAGCAGCCATGTCGGGACACCCACCGCGCAGTACTTC. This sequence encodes CASSHVGTPTAQYF.

The CDR3 nucleotides read TGTGCCAGCAGTGATGTCTGGGGAGAGCAGCCCCAGCATTTT. Translated, it gives CASSDVWGEQPQHF. The chain is built from TRBV6-1 and TRBJ1-5, with D hard to call. Germline V CDR1 and CDR2: MNHNS, SASEGT. This CDR3 spans 14 amino acids. The V end was cut by 3 bases, the J end by 7 bases, with 13 bases between.

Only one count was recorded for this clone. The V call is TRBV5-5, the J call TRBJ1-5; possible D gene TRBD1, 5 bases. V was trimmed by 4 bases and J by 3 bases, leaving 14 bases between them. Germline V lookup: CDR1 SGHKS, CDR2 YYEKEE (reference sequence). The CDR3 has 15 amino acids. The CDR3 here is CASSPRGVPNQPQHF. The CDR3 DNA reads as TGTGCCAGCAGCCCACGGGGGGTTCCCAATCAGCCCCAGCATTTT.

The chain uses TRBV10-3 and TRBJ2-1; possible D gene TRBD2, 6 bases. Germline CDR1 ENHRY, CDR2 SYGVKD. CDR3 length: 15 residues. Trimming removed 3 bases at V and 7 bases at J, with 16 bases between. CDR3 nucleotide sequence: TGTGCCATCAGTGATGCGGGGATAGTGGGGAATGAGCAGTTCTTC. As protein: CAISDAGIVGNEQFF.

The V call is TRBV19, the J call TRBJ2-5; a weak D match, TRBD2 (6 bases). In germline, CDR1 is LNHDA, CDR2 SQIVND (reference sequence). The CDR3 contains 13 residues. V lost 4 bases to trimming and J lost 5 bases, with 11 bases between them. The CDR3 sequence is CASSRVSGETQYF. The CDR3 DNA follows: TGTGCCAGTAGTAGAGTGAGCGGGGAGACCCAGTACTTC.

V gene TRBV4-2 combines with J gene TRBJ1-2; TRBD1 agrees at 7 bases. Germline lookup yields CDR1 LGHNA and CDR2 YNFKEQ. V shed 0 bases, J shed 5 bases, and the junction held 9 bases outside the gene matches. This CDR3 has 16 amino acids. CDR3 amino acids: CASSQDGSGGLYGYTF. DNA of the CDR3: TGTGCCAGCAGCCAAGATGGGTCAGGGGGACTGTATGGCTACACCTTC.

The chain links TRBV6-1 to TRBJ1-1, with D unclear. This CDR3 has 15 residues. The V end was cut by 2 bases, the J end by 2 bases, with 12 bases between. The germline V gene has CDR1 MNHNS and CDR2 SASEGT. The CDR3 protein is CASSESRSINTEAFF. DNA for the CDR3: TGTGCCAGCAGTGAATCACGGTCTATAAACACTGAAGCTTTCTTT.

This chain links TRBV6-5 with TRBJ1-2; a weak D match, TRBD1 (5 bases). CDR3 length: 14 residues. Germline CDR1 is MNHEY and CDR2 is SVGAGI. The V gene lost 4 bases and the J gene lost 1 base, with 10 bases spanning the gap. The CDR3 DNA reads TGTGCCAGCAGTTTAACCAGGGTTAACTATGGCTACACCTTC. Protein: CASSLTRVNYGYTF.

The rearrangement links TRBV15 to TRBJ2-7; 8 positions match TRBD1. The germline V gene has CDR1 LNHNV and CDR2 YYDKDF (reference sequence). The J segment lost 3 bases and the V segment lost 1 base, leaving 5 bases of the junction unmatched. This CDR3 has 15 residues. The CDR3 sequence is CATSRGSGGGYEQYV. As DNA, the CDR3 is TGTGCCACCAGCAGAGGGTCAGGGGGCGGCTACGAGCAGTACGTC.

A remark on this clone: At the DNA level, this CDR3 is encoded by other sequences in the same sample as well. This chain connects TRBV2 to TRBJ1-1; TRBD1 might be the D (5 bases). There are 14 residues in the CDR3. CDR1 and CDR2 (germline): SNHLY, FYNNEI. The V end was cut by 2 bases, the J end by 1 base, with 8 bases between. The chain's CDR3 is CASSEQGGNTEAFF. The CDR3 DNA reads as TGTGCCAGCAGTGAACAGGGCGGGAACACTGAAGCTTTCTTT. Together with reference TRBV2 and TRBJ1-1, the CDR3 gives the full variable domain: EPEVTQTPSHQVTQMGQEVILRCVPISNHLYFYWYRQILGQKVEFLVSFYNNEISEKSEIFDDQFSVERPDGSNFTLKIRSTKLEDSAMYFCASSEQGGNTEAFFGQGTRLTVV.

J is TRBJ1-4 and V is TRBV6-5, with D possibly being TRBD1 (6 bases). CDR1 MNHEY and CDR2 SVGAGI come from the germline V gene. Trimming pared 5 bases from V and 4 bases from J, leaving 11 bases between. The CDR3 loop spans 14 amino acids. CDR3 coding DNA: TGTGCCAGCAGTCTACCAGGGGTTAATGAAAAACTGTTTTTT. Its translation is CASSLPGVNEKLFF.

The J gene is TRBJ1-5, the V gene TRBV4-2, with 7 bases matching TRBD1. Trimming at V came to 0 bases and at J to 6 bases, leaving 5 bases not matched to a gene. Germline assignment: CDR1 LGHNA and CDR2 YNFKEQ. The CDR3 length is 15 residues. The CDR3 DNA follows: TGTGCCAGCAGCCAAGACCCGACAGGGTTTCAGCCCCAGCATTTT. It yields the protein CASSQDPTGFQPQHF.

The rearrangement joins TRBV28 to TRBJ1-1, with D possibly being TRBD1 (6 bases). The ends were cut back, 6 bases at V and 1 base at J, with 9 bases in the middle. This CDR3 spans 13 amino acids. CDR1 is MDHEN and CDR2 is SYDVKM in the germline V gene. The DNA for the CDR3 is TGTGCCAGCAGACTGACAGGGAACACTGAAGCTTTCTTT. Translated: CASRLTGNTEAFF. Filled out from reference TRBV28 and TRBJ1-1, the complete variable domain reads DVKVTQSSRYLVKRTGEKVFLECVQDMDHENMFWYRQDPGLGLRLIYFSYDVKMKEKGDIPEGYSVSREKKERFSLILESASTNQTSMYLCASRLTGNTEAFFGQGTRLTVV.

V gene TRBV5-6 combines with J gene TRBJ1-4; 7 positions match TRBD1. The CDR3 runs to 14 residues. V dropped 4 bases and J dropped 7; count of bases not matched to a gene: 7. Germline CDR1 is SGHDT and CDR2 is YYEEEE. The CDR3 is CASSHRGRGEKLFF. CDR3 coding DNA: TGTGCCAGCAGCCACAGGGGCAGGGGTGAAAAACTGTTTTTT.